Each of the 24 T cell receptor beta chains below was sequenced from the same sample in a study of regulatory T cells in long-lasting Graves disease (dated by TCRdb to about 2021). Interpreted using the paper, the time point label stands for: newly diagnosed GD, antithyroid drugs for less than 3 months. For both TCR sequencing and RNA sequencing, RNA was extracted from PBMCs using TRIzol. The library was produced with multiplex PCR. TCRdb lists the instrument as Illumina HiSeq 4000. CDR3 regions were amplified by Arm-PCR with iRepertoire HTBI primers to construct TCR beta libraries. Using fastp trimming at Q25 and MiXCR clonotype assembly, TCRdb reanalyzed the public sequencing data and kept in-frame beta chains. Each entry is one CDR3 protein sequence, shown with its most common DNA and genes. For this sample the table gives about 440,000 distinct CDR3 sequences, of which more than 13% were detected only once. The ten largest clones take up approximately 15% of the sample.

These same records also appear under a second study, on T cells in Graves' hyperthyroidism and ophthalmopathy.

This specimen was peripheral blood mononuclear cells (PBMCs), taken at new diagnosis, from a patient treated with antithyroid drugs. The source is a woman in her thirties with Graves disease. Donor details come from another sample of the same person, matched by shared clones.

At least ten counts were recorded for this clonotype. V and J are TRBV24-1 and TRBJ1-2; D is possibly TRBD1 (5 bases). The CDR3 is 15 amino acids. The ends were cut back, 3 bases at V and 4 bases at J, with 14 bases in the middle. The germline V gene encodes CDR1 KGHDR and CDR2 SFDVKD. The CDR3: CATSDSGIRGYGYTF. The CDR3 DNA sequence: TGTGCCACCAGTGATAGCGGGATAAGGGGCTATGGCTACACCTTC.

This clonotype was recorded once. A junction boundary mismatches the germline segment, possibly from a read error. The chain uses TRBV7-7 and TRBJ2-5; 9 bases are shared with TRBD2. Germline CDR1 is SSHAT and CDR2 is FNYEAQ (reference sequence). The CDR3 has 15 residues. The CDR3 DNA sequence: TGTGCTAGCAGCTTACTTAGCGGGAGAGGGCAGACCCAGTACTTC. This codes for CASSLLSGRGQTQYF. Full variable domain (outside the CDR3, taken from reference TRBV7-7 and TRBJ2-5): GAGVSQSPRYKVTKRGQDVTLRCDPISSHATLYWYQQALGQGPEFLTYFNYEAQPDKSGLPSDRFSAERPEGSISTLTIQRTEQRDSAMYRCASSLLSGRGQTQYFGPGTRLLVL.

This clonotype appeared many times. The J gene is TRBJ1-1, the V gene TRBV6-1, with D hard to call. The CDR3 covers 13 residues. Germline CDR1 is MNHNS and CDR2 is SASEGT. Trimming pared 6 bases from V and 1 base from J, leaving 9 bases between. CDR3 bases: TGTGCCAGCAGGCCTCGGTCGAACACTGAAGCTTTCTTT. Amino acid sequence: CASRPRSNTEAFF.

This clonotype was seen more than once but under ten times. The gene calls are TRBV2 and TRBJ2-5, with 12 bases aligning to TRBD2. The CDR3 loop spans 15 amino acids. Germline V CDR1 and CDR2: SNHLY, FYNNEI. Trimming cost V 8 bases and J 5 bases; bases outside gene matches: 9. The chain's CDR3 is CASLRLAGDAETQYF. In DNA form, the CDR3 reads TGTGCCAGCCTCCGACTAGCGGGAGATGCGGAGACCCAGTACTTC.

V and J are TRBV11-2 and TRBJ2-7, with TRBD2 identical over 10 bases. J lost 2 bases, V lost 4 bases, and 17 bases had no gene match. The length of the CDR3 is 19 residues. Germline V CDR1 and CDR2: SGHAT, FQNNGV. CDR3 nucleotide sequence: TGTGCCAGCAGCTCGCTGGCGCTAGCGGGAGATCCCTCCCCCTACGAGCAGTACTTC. Protein product: CASSSLALAGDPSPYEQYF.

In this sample, this clonotype turned up many times. The CDR3 reads CSARQFGRLNTEAFF. In DNA form, the CDR3 reads TGCAGTGCTAGGCAATTCGGACGGCTGAACACTGAAGCTTTCTTT. The chain is built from TRBV20-1 and TRBJ1-1; D not certain. With 3 bases removed from V and 0 bases from J, the gap between germline ends came to 14 bases. Germline CDR1 is DFQATT and CDR2 is SNEGSKA (reference sequence). The CDR3 consists of 15 residues.

The rearrangement joins TRBV5-1 to TRBJ2-2; 11 bases are shared with TRBD1. The trim removed 4 bases at V and 6 bases at J, leaving 5 bases unmatched. The length of the CDR3 is 15 residues. Germline V lookup: CDR1 SGHRS, CDR2 YFSETQ. Here the CDR3 DNA reads TGCGCCAGCAGCACGACGGGACAGGGGGCCGGGGAGCTGTTTTTT. This codes for CASSTTGQGAGELFF.

This clonotype has only a few counts. The chain combines TRBV7-9 with TRBJ1-3; maybe TRBD1 (6 bases). The V gene's germline CDR1 is SEHNR and CDR2 FQNEAQ (reference sequence). The germline V and J ends were trimmed by 1 base and 0 bases, with 16 bases remaining between them. The CDR3 has 18 amino acids. In DNA form, the CDR3 reads TGTGCCAGCAGCTTAGAGATTGGACAGCCGAGCTCTGGAAACACCATATATTTT. Protein sequence: CASSLEIGQPSSGNTIYF.

The sample holds many counts of this clonotype. V is TRBV7-2 and J is TRBJ1-4, with a weak D call TRBD1 (6 bases). Trimming took off 5 bases at V and 8 bases at J, with 18 bases between the two ends. The CDR3 length is 15 residues. Per the germline V gene, CDR1 is SGHTA and CDR2 is FQGNSA. The CDR3 nucleotides read TGTGCCAGCAGCCTATTACAGGGCGGTGACGAAAAACTGTTTTTT. Protein: CASSLLQGGDEKLFF.

This clonotype was detected ten times or more. The chain uses TRBV20-1 and TRBJ1-4; the D is unclear. Trimming pared 3 bases from V and 8 bases from J, leaving 4 bases between. The CDR3 covers 10 residues. Germline CDR1 DFQATT, CDR2 SNEGSKA (reference sequence). DNA for the CDR3: TGCAGTGCTAGCCGGGAAAAACTGTTTTTT. It codes for CSASREKLFF.

The V call is TRBV5-1, the J call TRBJ1-1; TRBD1 is a possible D gene (5 bases). This CDR3 region has 15 residues. Deletions cut 0 bases from V and 4 bases from J, with 13 bases between. Germline CDR1 SGHRS, CDR2 YFSETQ. The CDR3 here is CASSLGGGGSTEAFF. DNA for the CDR3: TGCGCCAGCAGCTTGGGGGGGGGGGGGAGCACTGAAGCTTTCTTT.

This clonotype has a count of ten or more. The chain carries TRBV9 and TRBJ1-5; D might be TRBD1 (6 bases). The germline V and J ends were trimmed by 4 bases and 3 bases, with 14 bases remaining between them. The CDR3 length is 15 residues. Germline CDR1 and CDR2: SGDLS and YYNGEE. CDR3 residues: CASSPGRDINQPQHF. For the CDR3, the DNA is TGTGCCAGCAGCCCCGGGAGGGACATCAATCAGCCCCAGCATTTT.

This clonotype was observed a handful of times. The chain links TRBV12-3 or TRBV12-4 to TRBJ1-4, with 7 bases lining up with TRBD1. This CDR3 contains 15 residues. V trimming: 5 bases; J trimming: 5 bases; junction bases outside the gene matches: 8. The CDR3 reads CASSLWTGTNEKLFF. CDR3 in DNA: TGTGCCAGCAGTCTCTGGACAGGTACGAATGAAAAACTGTTTTTT.

As to this clonotype: A much larger clone differs by one base, so this may be a read error. The rearrangement uses TRBV7-8 and TRBJ1-3, with D perhaps matching TRBD1 (5 bases). This CDR3 comprises 16 residues. Germline values: CDR1 SGHVS, CDR2 FQNEAQ. The CDR3 region is CASSLAGLSSGNTIYF. Written as DNA, the CDR3 is TGTGCCAGCAGCCTAGCGGGACTGAGCTCTGGAAACACCATATATTTT.

This clonotype was recorded a few times. One end of the junction fails to match germline, which may point to a read error. The DNA for the CDR3 is TGTGCCAGCAGCTTAGAGTTATACAATGAGCGGTTCTTC. This gives the protein CASSLELYNERFF. This rearrangement joins TRBV7-9 to TRBJ2-1; D is uncertain. The CDR3 is made up of 13 amino acids. Germline V gene lookup returns CDR1 SEHNR and CDR2 FQNEAQ (reference sequence). Looking up the rest from reference TRBV7-9 and TRBJ2-1 gives the full variable domain: DTGVSQNPRHKITKRGQNVTFRCDPISEHNRLYWYRQTLGQGPEFLTYFQNEAQLEKSRLLSDRFSAERPKGSFSTLEIQRTEQGDSAMYLCASSLELYNERFFGPGTRLTVL.

The V gene is TRBV6-1, the J gene TRBJ1-2; D may be TRBD1 (6 bases). The CDR3 has 14 amino acids. The V end was cut by 1 base, the J end by 2 bases, with 8 bases between. CDR1 is MNHNS and CDR2 is SASEGT in the germline V gene. CDR3 bases: TGTGCCAGCAGTGAAGGGGGGCGGAACTATGGCTACACCTTC. Its translation: CASSEGGRNYGYTF.

With regard to this clonotype: A read error may produce the germline difference seen at one junction end. The chain joins TRBV2 to TRBJ2-5; D might be TRBD1 (7 bases). Germline CDR1 and CDR2: SNHLY and FYNNEI. The CDR3 contains 14 residues. The CDR3 DNA is TGTGTCAGCAGTACAGGGGAGGCTAGAGAGACCCAGTACTTC. It specifies CVSSTGEARETQYF. Using reference TRBV2 and TRBJ2-5 for the parts outside the CDR3, the full variable domain is EPEVTQTPSHQVTQMGQEVILRCVPISNHLYFYWYRQILGQKVEFLVSFYNNEISEKSEIFDDQFSVERPDGSNFTLKIRSTKLEDSAMYFCVSSTGEARETQYFGPGTRLLVL.

This clonotype was observed at least ten times. The chain is built from TRBV2 and TRBJ1-5, with a possible D match to TRBD1 (5 bases). The CDR3 loop spans 14 amino acids. The V gene lost 1 base and the J gene lost 7 bases, with 11 bases spanning the gap. From germline, CDR1 is SNHLY and CDR2 FYNNEI. In DNA, the CDR3 is TGTGCCAGCAGTGAAGGGGGGGTCGGGCAGCCCCAGCATTTT. Amino acid sequence: CASSEGGVGQPQHF.

This clonotype was recorded a few times. The chain is built from TRBV6-1 and TRBJ2-5; 9 bases are a match to TRBD2. Germline V lookup: CDR1 MNHNS, CDR2 SASEGT. The junction had 7 bases not matched to a gene; V was cut back by 5 bases and J by 3 bases. The CDR3 runs to 15 residues. The CDR3: CASSPQGLAEETQYF. CDR3 coding DNA: TGTGCCAGCAGTCCACAGGGACTAGCAGAAGAGACCCAGTACTTC.

This clonotype was picked up many times. The junction differs from germline at one of its ends, possibly a read error. V usage is TRBV11-2 and J usage is TRBJ1-1, with TRBD1 matching over 10 bases. The CDR3 has 15 residues. CDR1 is SGHAT, CDR2 FQNNGV, per germline. CDR3 sequence: CASRKPGQGNAEAFF. The CDR3 DNA reads as TGTGCCAGCAGGAAACCGGGACAGGGGAACGCTGAAGCTTTCTTT.

This clonotype was counted many times. The chain employs TRBV2 and TRBJ1-5; possible D gene TRBD1, 6 bases. The CDR3 is 14 residues long. V was pared by 5 bases and J by 3 bases, with 11 bases between. Germline loops: CDR1 SNHLY, CDR2 FYNNEI. The CDR3 nucleotides are TGTGCCAGCAGTACGGACAGCAACAATCAGCCCCAGCATTTT. It translates to CASSTDSNNQPQHF.

This clonotype was seen many times. The chain couples TRBV5-8 to TRBJ1-5, with TRBD1 as a possible D gene (5 bases). Germline assignment: CDR1 SGHTS and CDR2 YDEGEE. The ends were cut back, 2 bases at V and 1 base at J, with 10 bases in the middle. The CDR3 runs 15 residues. CDR3 residues: CASSFTGRSNQPQHF. CDR3 DNA sequence: TGTGCCAGCAGCTTTACAGGAAGGAGCAATCAGCCCCAGCATTTT.

The chain is built from TRBV30 and TRBJ1-1, with D unclear. Germline V gene lookup returns CDR1 GTSNPN and CDR2 SVGIG (reference sequence). This CDR3 comprises 13 residues. V was trimmed by 4 bases and J by 7 bases, leaving 16 bases between them. The CDR3 coding sequence is TGTGCCTGGAAGGTTCAGGTAATGGTTGAAGCTTTCTTT. The encoded protein is CAWKVQVMVEAFF.

Points on this clonotype: A much larger clone differs from this one at a single base, so this may be a read error. The chain links TRBV6-1 to TRBJ2-7; tentatively, D is TRBD2 (5 bases). This CDR3 region has 14 residues. Germline V gene lookup returns CDR1 MNHNS and CDR2 SASEGT. V dropped 7 bases and J dropped 2 bases, with 15 bases sitting between them. DNA of the CDR3: TGTGCCAGCACAACCCAAGCGGAGACCTACGAGCAGTACTTC. The encoded protein is CASTTQAETYEQYF.